This note documents a single T cell receptor beta chain sequence. Its target is not known. The data belong to a study of graft-versus-host responses after intestinal transplantation. CDR3 length: 17 residues. Germline CDR1 and CDR2: LGHNA and YSLEER. The junction had 5 bases not matched to a gene; V was cut back by 3 bases and J by 1 base. Clones were read by immunoSEQ multiplex PCR, and TCRdb kept only the in-frame ones, dropping some. This sample carries around 45,000 clones, about nine tenths of them seen once, and the ten largest clones take around 2.5%. The genes are TRBV4-3 and TRBJ2-2; TRBD2 agrees at 10 bases. Sequencing was performed on unstimulated CD4+ T cells sorted from spleen or lymph node cells, taken before transplant. The sequence derives from a human donor who was the organ donor for an intestinal transplant. The CDR3 loop reads CASSHPLAGGNTGELFF. CDR3 DNA sequence: TGCGCCAGCAGCCATCCTTTAGCGGGAGGGAACACCGGGGAGCTGTTTTTT.